The 30 T cell receptor beta chains below were found in one sample sequenced in a study of T cells in Graves' hyperthyroidism and ophthalmopathy. There were TCR beta CDR3 regions amplified from RNA transcripts. A first-round RT-PCR of the TCR CDR3 used the HTBI primer set. MiXCR, applied by TCRdb to the multiplex PCR reads, yields one record per CDR3 protein. The table shows some 550,000 distinct CDR3 sequences, with around 20% occurring only once. Specimen: blood. These receptors came from a man younger than 35 with Graves' hyperthyroidism.

This clonotype was seen repeatedly, ten times or more. The chain has TRBV6-4 and TRBJ2-5, with D maybe TRBD1 (5 bases). The length of the CDR3 is 13 residues. Germline V CDR1 and CDR2: MRHNA, SNTAGT. The ends were cut back, 3 bases at V and 2 bases at J, with 7 bases in the middle. The CDR3 protein is CASSEGEQETQYF. As DNA, the CDR3 is TGTGCCAGCAGTGAAGGGGAACAAGAGACCCAGTACTTC.

The sample holds many counts of this clonotype. V is TRBV28 and J is TRBJ1-2; 7 bases agree with TRBD1. This CDR3 is 15 amino acids long. Germline assignment: CDR1 MDHEN and CDR2 SYDVKM. V dropped 6 bases and J dropped 2; count of bases not matched to a gene: 9. The CDR3, as DNA: TGTGCCAGCAGGTCCACAGGGGAGGGGAACTATGGCTACACCTTC. Residues: CASRSTGEGNYGYTF.

Details on this clonotype: One junction end disagrees with the germline gene, perhaps due to a read error. This chain uses TRBV12-3 or TRBV12-4 with TRBJ1-1; D call uncertain. This CDR3 is 13 amino acids long. The chain's CDR3 is CANSLVGGSEAFF. CDR3 DNA sequence: TGTGCCAACAGTTTAGTAGGTGGGTCTGAAGCTTTCTTT.

The rearrangement links TRBV18 to TRBJ1-1; no firm D call. The germline V gene encodes CDR1 KGHSH and CDR2 LQKENI. This CDR3 has 15 residues. The V and J ends lost 2 bases and 5 bases respectively, with 15 bases between them. CDR3 region: CASSPYPSPGTEAFF. The CDR3 DNA sequence: TGTGCCAGCTCACCATACCCATCCCCGGGAACTGAAGCTTTCTTT.

This clonotype was seen at least ten times. The chain is built from TRBV6-5 and TRBJ1-2; D unresolved. The CDR3 length is 13 residues. CDR1 and CDR2 from the germline V gene are MNHEY and SVGAGI. V was cut by 2 bases and J by 5 bases, with 9 bases left in between. CDR3 region: CASSYGQDYGYTF. In DNA form, the CDR3 reads TGTGCCAGCAGTTACGGGCAGGATTATGGCTACACCTTC.

This clonotype was picked up a small number of times. A junction boundary mismatches the germline segment, possibly from a read error. DNA of the CDR3: TGTGCCAGCGGTTACTCGAGAGTAACTCAGCCCCAGCATTTT. Translating gives CASGYSRVTQPQHF. The rearrangement uses TRBV6-5 and TRBJ1-5; D gene uncertain. Per the germline V gene, CDR1 is MNHEY and CDR2 is SVGAGI. The CDR3 runs to 14 residues.

Many counts were recorded for this clonotype. The rearrangement uses TRBV28 and TRBJ2-7; weak D call: TRBD1 (5 bases). Looked up from germline, CDR1 is MDHEN and CDR2 is SYDVKM. Trimming removed 5 bases at V and 0 bases at J, with 11 bases between. There are 14 residues in the CDR3. As DNA, the CDR3 is TGTGCCAGCAGTCAGGGTCCCGCCTCCTACGAGCAGTACTTC. Translation gives CASSQGPASYEQYF.

This clonotype has ten or more counts. The chain has TRBV30 and TRBJ2-7; the D gene is possibly TRBD1 (5 bases). V was clipped by 3 bases and J by 0 bases, with 12 bases between them. CDR1 GTSNPN and CDR2 SVGIG come from the germline V gene (reference sequence). The CDR3 loop spans 14 amino acids. The DNA of the CDR3 is TGTGCCTGGAGATGGGGCCTAAGCTCCTACGAGCAGTACTTC. Translating gives CAWRWGLSSYEQYF.

For this clonotype: A read error is possible here, since a much larger clone lies one base away. The CDR3 bases are TGTGCCGGCAGTGGGGCAGTACAAGAGACCCAGTACTTC. Its translation: CAGSGAVQETQYF. The rearrangement joins TRBV6-1 to TRBJ2-5; the D gene is possibly TRBD1 (5 bases). CDR1 and CDR2 (germline): MNHNS, SASEGT. This CDR3 contains 13 residues.

This clonotype was observed many times. An end of the junction differs from the germline gene, which may be a read error. This chain joins TRBV6-1 and TRBJ2-5, with TRBD2 as a possible D gene (6 bases). CDR3 length equals 11 residues. Germline lookup yields CDR1 MNHNS and CDR2 SASEGT. The CDR3 loop is CVSSMGTAQYF. CDR3 in DNA: TGTGTCAGCAGTATGGGGACTGCTCAGTACTTC.

This clonotype showed up just a few times. The chain links TRBV2 to TRBJ2-5; D may be TRBD1 (6 bases). Trimming left V 2 bases short and J 5 bases short, with 21 bases between. Germline V gene sequence: CDR1 SNHLY, CDR2 FYNNEI. The CDR3 sequence is 17 residues long. CDR3 coding DNA: TGTGCCAGCAGTGAAACGTCAATGCCCAGGGGCGCCGAGACCCAGTACTTC. Amino acid sequence: CASSETSMPRGAETQYF.

The genes are TRBV11-1 and TRBJ2-7, with 8 bases that match TRBD2. CDR1 is SGHAT, CDR2 FQDESV, per germline (reference sequence). Unmatched junction bases numbered 13, after V lost 5 bases and J lost 4 bases. This CDR3 region has 16 residues. CDR3 residues: CASSKKISGEFYEQYF. The CDR3 coding sequence is TGTGCCAGCAGCAAGAAGATTAGCGGGGAATTTTACGAGCAGTACTTC.

This clonotype appeared many times. The chain joins TRBV28 to TRBJ1-2; unclear D gene. The germline V and J ends were trimmed by 6 bases and 4 bases, with 21 bases remaining between them. In germline, CDR1 is MDHEN, CDR2 SYDVKM. This CDR3 is 16 amino acids long. The CDR3 bases are TGTGCCAGCAGCCTCCGCGTCAGAGGCCGAGCCTATGGCTACACCTTC. Its translation: CASSLRVRGRAYGYTF.

In its sample, this clonotype was seen many times. The chain combines TRBV12-3 or TRBV12-4 with TRBJ1-1; a possible D gene is TRBD1 (6 bases). The V and J ends lost 3 bases and 6 bases respectively, with 11 bases between them. The CDR3 runs to 13 residues. The CDR3 loop reads CASSFRDIPEAFF. The CDR3 DNA is TGTGCCAGCAGTTTCCGGGACATCCCTGAAGCTTTCTTT.

This clonotype has ten or more counts. V and J are TRBV28 and TRBJ1-2; no firm D call. The V gene lost 6 bases and the J gene lost 2 bases, with 13 bases spanning the gap. The germline V gene encodes CDR1 MDHEN and CDR2 SYDVKM. This CDR3 comprises 14 residues. The CDR3 nucleotides are TGTGCCAGCAGCCCCTTTTTAGTAAACTATGGCTACACCTTC. Its protein is CASSPFLVNYGYTF.

This clonotype was picked up many times. V usage is TRBV28 and J usage is TRBJ1-5; 7 bases align to TRBD1. The ends lost 3 bases at V and 2 bases at J; junction bases unmatched: 4. This CDR3 comprises 15 residues. Germline CDR1 reads MDHEN; CDR2 reads SYDVKM. This CDR3 is CASSFYRGGNQPQHF. CDR3 nucleotide sequence: TGTGCCAGCAGTTTCTACAGGGGAGGCAATCAGCCCCAGCATTTT.

This clonotype was detected many times. The chain links TRBV28 to TRBJ1-2; 11 positions match TRBD1. The CDR3 length is 15 residues. Germline V gene lookup returns CDR1 MDHEN and CDR2 SYDVKM. V lost 5 bases and J lost 7; bases outside the gene matches: 9. CDR3: CASSLGQGDVAGYTF. CDR3 nucleotides: TGTGCCAGCAGTCTGGGACAGGGGGATGTTGCTGGCTACACCTTC.

In this sample, this clonotype turned up a few times. The chain combines TRBV4-1 with TRBJ1-5; D is possibly TRBD1 (5 bases). Germline CDR1 MGHRA, CDR2 YSYEKL. V lost 0 bases and J lost 1, with 10 bases in between. This CDR3 has 16 residues. The CDR3 nucleotides read TGCGCCAGCAGCCAAGACCCGGGACTAAGCAATCAGCCCCAGCATTTT. Translated: CASSQDPGLSNQPQHF.

The rearrangement joins TRBV28 to TRBJ2-7; no firm D call. Looked up from germline, CDR1 is MDHEN and CDR2 is SYDVKM. This CDR3 comprises 12 residues. V lost 4 bases to trimming and J lost 5 bases, with 9 bases between them. The CDR3 reads CASSSVRHEQYF. For the CDR3, the DNA is TGTGCCAGCAGTTCCGTGAGGCACGAGCAGTACTTC.

In its sample, this clonotype was seen many times. The chain is built from TRBV15 and TRBJ2-2; D is unresolved. Germline CDR1 LNHNV, CDR2 YYDKDF (reference sequence). This CDR3 region has 15 residues. V gave up 0 bases and J gave up 0 bases, with 5 bases separating them. The CDR3 nucleotides read TGTGCCACCAGCAGAGATCCCCCGAACACCGGGGAGCTGTTTTTT. Protein sequence: CATSRDPPNTGELFF.

This clonotype was seen at least ten times. This rearrangement joins TRBV28 to TRBJ2-5, with D perhaps assigned TRBD1 or TRBD2 (5 bases each). Germline-derived CDR1 and CDR2 are MDHEN and SYDVKM. V was cut by 3 bases and J by 7 bases, with 18 bases left in between. The CDR3 loop spans 15 amino acids. The CDR3 DNA sequence: TGTGCCAGCAGTTTTAGGGACCGCCGAGCTGGGACCCAGTACTTC. Its protein product is CASSFRDRRAGTQYF.

This clonotype was recorded at least ten times. The CDR3 region is CSARGGTSETEQYF. Written as DNA, the CDR3 is TGCAGTGCTAGGGGGGGGACTAGTGAGACGGAGCAGTACTTC. The chain recombines TRBV20-1 with TRBJ2-7; the match to TRBD2 covers 8 bases. The CDR3 is made up of 14 amino acids. With V trimmed by 3 bases and J by 7 bases, 11 bases remained unmatched. Germline assignment: CDR1 DFQATT and CDR2 SNEGSKA (reference sequence).

Regarding this clonotype: One end of the junction does not line up with germline, which may come from a read error. J is TRBJ1-3 and V is TRBV6-1; a possible D gene is TRBD1 (5 bases). This CDR3 contains 16 residues. CDR1 and CDR2 from the germline V gene are MNHNS and SASEGT. The CDR3 here is CASIEFRGHSGNTIYF. The CDR3 DNA reads as TGTGCCAGCATTGAATTTAGGGGCCACTCTGGAAACACCATATATTTT.

This clonotype was seen a few times. The chain joins TRBV11-2 to TRBJ2-4; weak D call: TRBD2 (6 bases). The CDR3 is 18 residues long. CDR1 and CDR2 from the germline V gene are SGHAT and FQNNGV. V shed 1 base and J shed 5 bases, with 21 bases lying between them. CDR3 nucleotide sequence: TGTGCCAGCAGCTTAGTAGGCTCTAGCGAGTCCCTCCAAAACATTCAGTACTTC. Protein: CASSLVGSSESLQNIQYF. The whole variable domain, remainder taken from reference TRBV11-2 and TRBJ2-4, is EAGVAQSPRYKIIEKRQSVAFWCNPISGHATLYWYQQILGQGPKLLIQFQNNGVVDDSQLPKDRFSAERLKGVDSTLKIQPAKLEDSAVYLCASSLVGSSESLQNIQYFGAGTRLSVL.

This clonotype has at least ten counts. The chain employs TRBV2 and TRBJ2-6; D is perhaps TRBD1 (6 bases). The length of the CDR3 is 15 residues. V was cut by 7 bases and J by 2 bases, with 12 bases left in between. CDR1 and CDR2 from the germline V gene are SNHLY and FYNNEI. The DNA for the CDR3 is TGTGCCAGCAACGACAGGCGCCCTGGGGCCAACGTCCTGACTTTC. Amino acids: CASNDRRPGANVLTF. The variable domain in full, with the rest retrieved from reference TRBV2 and TRBJ2-6, is EPEVTQTPSHQVTQMGQEVILRCVPISNHLYFYWYRQILGQKVEFLVSFYNNEISEKSEIFDDQFSVERPDGSNFTLKIRSTKLEDSAMYFCASNDRRPGANVLTFGAGSRLTVL.

This clonotype has just one count. This CDR3 fails to terminate in the conserved phenylalanine or tryptophan, so it likely reflects a read error. V gene TRBV12-3 or TRBV12-4 combines with J gene TRBJ2-2; D is undetermined. The CDR3 spans 14 residues. Trimming pared 2 bases from V and 4 bases from J, leaving 8 bases between. In DNA form, the CDR3 reads TGTGCCAGCAGTTTAATTAAGGCCACCGGGGAGCTGTTTCTT. Amino acid sequence: CASSLIKATGELFL.

This clonotype was recorded a few times. The chain has TRBV6-5 and TRBJ2-5; TRBD2 matches at 11 bases. The germline V gene encodes CDR1 MNHEY and CDR2 SVGAGI. V dropped 9 bases and J dropped 2; count of bases not matched to a gene: 2. The CDR3 has 13 amino acids. CDR3 nucleotide sequence: TGTGCCAGTCGACTAGCGGGGCAAGAGACCCAGTACTTC. Protein: CASRLAGQETQYF.

This clonotype was seen ten or more times. This chain connects TRBV28 to TRBJ2-7; D assignment may be TRBD1 or TRBD2 (5 bases each). The V end lost 5 bases, the J end lost 3 bases, and 17 bases lay between the germline ends. CDR3 length: 15 residues. Germline CDR1 and CDR2: MDHEN and SYDVKM. Written as DNA, the CDR3 is TGTGCCAGCAGTCGCACCGGGACCGCTTTCTACGAGCAGTACTTC. Its protein is CASSRTGTAFYEQYF.

At least ten counts were recorded for this clonotype. The chain recombines TRBV6-1 with TRBJ1-2; 8 bases agree with TRBD1. Germline CDR1 MNHNS, CDR2 SASEGT. Germline trimming cut 5 bases from V and 4 bases from J; bases unmatched to any gene: 12. This CDR3 has 16 amino acids. CDR3 loop: CASSRLGQGGSYGYTF. The CDR3 bases are TGTGCCAGCAGTCGCCTCGGACAGGGCGGCAGCTATGGCTACACCTTC.

In its sample, this clonotype was seen many times. The rearrangement joins TRBV28 to TRBJ1-2; no firm D call. Germline loops: CDR1 MDHEN, CDR2 SYDVKM. This CDR3 has 14 amino acids. V was clipped by 2 bases and J by 5 bases, with 12 bases between them. The CDR3, as DNA: TGTGCCAGCAGTTTAGAGACTCCGGGTTATGGCTACACCTTC. Protein: CASSLETPGYGYTF.